These 15 T cell receptor beta chains came from one sample sequenced in a study of T cell responses to AZD1222 COVID-19 vaccine. Only in-frame clones appear in the TCRdb table, and some are missing; sequencing was by immunoSEQ multiplex PCR. Among more than 110,000 clones listed, 90% to 95% were seen once. Sequences were derived from peripheral blood, sampled on day 0 of AZD1222 vaccination. These receptors came from an adult in good health.

The rearrangement joins TRBV5-4 to TRBJ2-5, with TRBD2 matching 10 bases. This CDR3 contains 18 residues. Germline CDR1 reads SGHNT; CDR2 reads YYREEE (reference sequence). The junction had 13 bases not matched to a gene; V was cut back by 0 bases and J by 5 bases. CDR3 residues: CASSLGLAGALRGETQYF. In nucleotides, the CDR3 is TGTGCCAGCAGCTTGGGTCTAGCGGGGGCGCTTCGTGGGGAGACCCAGTACTTC.

V is TRBV5-1 and J is TRBJ1-6; the D gene is possibly TRBD1 (5 bases). CDR3 length equals 16 residues. The V and J ends lost 4 bases and 9 bases respectively, with 20 bases between them. Germline V lookup: CDR1 SGHRS, CDR2 YFSETQ. In nucleotides, the CDR3 is TGCGCCAGCAGCACTCGACAGATCAGTTTGGGTTCACCCCTCCACTTT. Translated: CASSTRQISLGSPLHF.

The chain uses TRBV5-5 and TRBJ2-3; 11 bases align to TRBD2. CDR1 and CDR2 from the germline V gene are SGHKS and YYEKEE (reference sequence). Trimming cost V 6 bases and J 4 bases; bases outside gene matches: 13. CDR3 length: 17 residues. Here the CDR3 reads CASTSDSTSGEADTQYF. CDR3 nucleotide sequence: TGTGCCAGCACCTCGGATTCGACTAGCGGGGAGGCAGATACGCAGTATTTT.

This rearrangement joins TRBV11-3 to TRBJ2-1; D might be TRBD1 (7 bases). The CDR3 totals 14 residues. V was cut by 6 bases and J by 5 bases, with 14 bases left in between. Germline V CDR1 and CDR2: SGHNT, YENEEA. CDR3 residues: CASSYRGGDNEQFF. As DNA, the CDR3 is TGTGCCAGCAGTTACAGGGGCGGGGACAATGAGCAGTTCTTC.

The J gene is TRBJ2-3, the V gene TRBV28; D is unresolved. Trimming cost V 2 bases and J 2 bases, with 8 bases left between them. The germline V gene has CDR1 MDHEN and CDR2 SYDVKM. This CDR3 contains 14 residues. The CDR3 DNA is TGTGCCAGCAGTTTAGGGATCAACACAGATACGCAGTATTTT. Residues: CASSLGINTDTQYF.

This rearrangement joins TRBV19 to TRBJ2-7; possibly TRBD2 for D (6 bases). The CDR3 length is 12 residues. The germline CDR1 and CDR2 sequences are LNHDA and SQIVND (reference sequence). The germline V and J ends were trimmed by 5 bases and 5 bases, with 10 bases remaining between them. In DNA, the CDR3 is TGTGCCAGTAGTGGGCCGGGGGACGAGCAGTACTTC. Residues: CASSGPGDEQYF.

The V and J genes are TRBV7-8 and TRBJ1-6, with D tentatively TRBD1 (5 bases). CDR1 SGHVS and CDR2 FQNEAQ come from the germline V gene. This CDR3 region has 17 residues. The V gene lost 1 base and the J gene lost 7 bases, with 17 bases spanning the gap. CDR3 sequence: CASSLGGSLRANSPLHF. The CDR3 bases are TGTGCCAGCAGCTTAGGGGGGTCGTTGCGGGCAAATTCACCCCTCCACTTT.

The genes are TRBV20-1 and TRBJ1-1; D gene unclear. Trimming took off 3 bases at V and 10 bases at J, with 9 bases between the two ends. In germline, CDR1 is DFQATT, CDR2 SNEGSKA (reference sequence). This CDR3 has 10 amino acids. CDR3 loop: CSARSERAFF. In DNA form, the CDR3 reads TGCAGTGCTAGGTCGGAAAGAGCTTTCTTT.

The chain carries TRBV19 and TRBJ1-1; D is uncertain. V lost 6 bases and J lost 1, with 12 bases in between. The CDR3 covers 14 residues. CDR1 and CDR2 (germline): LNHDA, SQIVND (reference sequence). For the CDR3, the DNA is TGTGCCAGTAGGCAATCAACCGCGAACACTGAAGCTTTCTTT. Protein product: CASRQSTANTEAFF.

This chain uses TRBV7-8 with TRBJ1-1; the D is unclear. Deletions cut 2 bases from V and 6 bases from J, with 10 bases between. Germline V lookup: CDR1 SGHVS, CDR2 FQNEAQ. The CDR3 is 13 amino acids. Here the CDR3 reads CASSLRAEPEAFF. CDR3 DNA sequence: TGTGCCAGCAGCTTAAGGGCAGAACCTGAAGCTTTCTTT.

J is TRBJ1-5 and V is TRBV28, with D maybe TRBD1 (5 bases). Germline V gene data show CDR1 as MDHEN and CDR2 as SYDVKM. The CDR3 extends over 13 amino acids. Trimming stripped 2 bases from V and 9 bases from J, with 11 bases between. The CDR3 nucleotides are TGTGCCAGCAGTTTAGGGGGGGTAAGGCCCCAGCATTTT. Amino acids: CASSLGGVRPQHF.

The chain carries TRBV27 and TRBJ1-1, with 8 bases lining up with TRBD1. In germline, CDR1 is MNHEY, CDR2 SMNVEV (reference sequence). Losses at the gene ends were 5 bases for V and 7 bases for J; bases not matched to a gene: 9. This CDR3 is built from 14 residues. In nucleotides, the CDR3 is TGTGCCAGCAGTGTCGGACAGGGCGTGAGTGAAGCTTTCTTT. Amino acid sequence: CASSVGQGVSEAFF.

This rearrangement joins TRBV11-2 to TRBJ1-1; D perhaps matches TRBD1 (5 bases). The CDR3 runs to 14 residues. V dropped 4 bases and J dropped 10 bases, with 19 bases sitting between them. The germline V gene encodes CDR1 SGHAT and CDR2 FQNNGV. The CDR3 DNA follows: TGTGCCAGCAGCTCCACGGGGGGGGTGGTTGGAGCTTTCTTT. Translating gives CASSSTGGVVGAFF.

The chain has TRBV7-2 and TRBJ1-2, with D perhaps matching TRBD1 (6 bases). The CDR3 sequence is 15 residues long. Germline CDR1 is SGHTA and CDR2 is FQGNSA. V gave up 1 base and J gave up 8 bases, with 17 bases separating them. The CDR3 coding sequence is TGTGCCAGCAGCTTAGGCACAGGGTACGTTGGCGGCTACACCTTC. It translates to CASSLGTGYVGGYTF.

This clone was observed once. This chain connects TRBV12-5 to TRBJ2-2; 8 bases fit TRBD1. CDR3 length: 14 amino acids. Germline values: CDR1 LGHNT, CDR2 FRNRAP. V lost 8 bases, J lost 7 bases, and 9 bases stayed unmatched. The CDR3 nucleotides read TGTGCTAGTAGCAAAACAGGGGGGAGCGGGGAGCTGTTTTTT. This sequence encodes CASSKTGGSGELFF. Full variable domain (remainder filled in from reference TRBV12-5 and TRBJ2-2): DARVTQTPRHKVTEMGQEVTMRCQPILGHNTVFWYRQTMMQGLELLAYFRNRAPLDDSGMPKDRFSAEMPDATLATLKIQPSEPRDSAVYFCASSKTGGSGELFFGEGSRLTVL.